This TCR beta chain stems from a study of vaccination and CD4 T cells after COVID-19. Documented treatment: approximately 9-day PBMC culture with coronavirus spike peptide pools or control peptides (ViraFEST assay). Trimming left V 6 bases short and J 2 bases short, with 10 bases between. The CDR3 loop spans 14 amino acids. Sequencing of cultured CD4+ T cell DNA used the Oncomine TCR Beta short-read assay. TCRdb called the PCR reads again in MiXCR, with one record for every CDR3 protein. Of approximately 9,700 distinct CDR3 sequences in the sample, around 28% were seen once. On this clonotype: Its cognate antigen is unknown.

The sequenced sample was CD4+ T cells from blood, cultured in vitro, obtained before SARS-CoV-2 vaccination. This chain uses TRBV12-3 or TRBV12-4 with TRBJ2-2, with a possible D match to TRBD2 (6 bases). This receptor was obtained from a human donor who received a COVID-19 vaccine. In DNA, the CDR3 is TGTGCCAGCAGCAGGACTACAAACACCGGGGAGCTGTTTTTT. Residues: CASSRTTNTGELFF.